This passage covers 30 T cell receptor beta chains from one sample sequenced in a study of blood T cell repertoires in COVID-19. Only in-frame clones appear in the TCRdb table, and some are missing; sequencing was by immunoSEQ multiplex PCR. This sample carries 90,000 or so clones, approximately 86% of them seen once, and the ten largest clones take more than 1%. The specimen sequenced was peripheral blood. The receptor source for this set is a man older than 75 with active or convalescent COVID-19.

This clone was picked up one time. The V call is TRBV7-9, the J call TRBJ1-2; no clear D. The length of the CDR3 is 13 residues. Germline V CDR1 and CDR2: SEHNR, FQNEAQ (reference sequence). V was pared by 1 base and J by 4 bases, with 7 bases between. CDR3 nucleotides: TGTGCCAGCAGCTTAGACCGGGGCTATGGCTACACCTTC. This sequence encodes CASSLDRGYGYTF.

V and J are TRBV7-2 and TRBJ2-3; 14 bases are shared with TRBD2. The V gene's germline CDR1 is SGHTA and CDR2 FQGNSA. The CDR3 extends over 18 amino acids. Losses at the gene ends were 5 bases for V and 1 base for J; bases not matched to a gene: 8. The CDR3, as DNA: TGTGCCAGCAGCCCAGCACTGACTAGCGGGAGGGGCACAGATACGCAGTATTTT. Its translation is CASSPALTSGRGTDTQYF. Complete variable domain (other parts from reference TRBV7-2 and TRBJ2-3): GAGVSQSPSNKVTEKGKDVELRCDPISGHTALYWYRQSLGQGLEFLIYFQGNSAPDKSGLPSDRFSAERTGGSVSTLTIQRTQQEDSAVYLCASSPALTSGRGTDTQYFGPGTRLTVL.

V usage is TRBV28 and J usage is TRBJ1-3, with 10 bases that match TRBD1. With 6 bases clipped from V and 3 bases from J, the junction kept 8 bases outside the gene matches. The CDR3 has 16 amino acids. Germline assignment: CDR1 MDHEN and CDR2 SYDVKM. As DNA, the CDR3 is TGTGCCAGCAGGAGCACCGGGACAGGGGTTGGAAACACCATATATTTT. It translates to CASRSTGTGVGNTIYF.

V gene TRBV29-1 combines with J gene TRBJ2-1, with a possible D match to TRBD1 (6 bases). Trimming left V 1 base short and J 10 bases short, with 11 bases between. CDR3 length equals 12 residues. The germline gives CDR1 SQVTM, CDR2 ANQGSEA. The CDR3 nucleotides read TGCAGCGTTGAAGGGGACAACGTCGAGCAGTTCTTC. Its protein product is CSVEGDNVEQFF.

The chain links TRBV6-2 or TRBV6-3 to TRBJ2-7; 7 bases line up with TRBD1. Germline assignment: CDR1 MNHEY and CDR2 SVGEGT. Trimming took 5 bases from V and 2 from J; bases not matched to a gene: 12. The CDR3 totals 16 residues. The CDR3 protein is CASSDRGQAPTYEQYF. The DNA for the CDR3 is TGTGCCAGCAGTGATAGAGGACAGGCCCCGACCTACGAGCAGTACTTC.

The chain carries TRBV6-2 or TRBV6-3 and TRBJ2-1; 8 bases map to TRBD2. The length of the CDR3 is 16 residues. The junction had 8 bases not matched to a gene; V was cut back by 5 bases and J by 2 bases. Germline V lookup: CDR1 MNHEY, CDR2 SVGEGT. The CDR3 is CASSRQSGGTYNEQFF. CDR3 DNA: TGTGCCAGCAGTCGTCAGAGCGGGGGCACCTACAATGAGCAGTTCTTC.

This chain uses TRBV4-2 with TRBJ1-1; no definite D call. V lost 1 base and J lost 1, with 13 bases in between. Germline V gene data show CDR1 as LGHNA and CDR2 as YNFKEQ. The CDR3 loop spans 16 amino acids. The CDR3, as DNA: TGTGCCAGCAGCCAAGCCCTGGGTTCGGGGAACACTGAAGCTTTCTTT. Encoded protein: CASSQALGSGNTEAFF.

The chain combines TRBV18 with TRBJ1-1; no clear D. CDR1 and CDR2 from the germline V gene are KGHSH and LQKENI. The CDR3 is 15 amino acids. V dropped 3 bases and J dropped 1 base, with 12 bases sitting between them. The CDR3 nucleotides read TGTGCCAGCTCACCTGTTAGGGCGGGGAACACTGAAGCTTTCTTT. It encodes CASSPVRAGNTEAFF.

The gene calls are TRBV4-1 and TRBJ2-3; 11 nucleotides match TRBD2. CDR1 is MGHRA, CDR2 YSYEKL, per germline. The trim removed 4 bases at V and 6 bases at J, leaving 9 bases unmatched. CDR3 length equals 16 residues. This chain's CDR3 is CASSLTSGGLADTQYF. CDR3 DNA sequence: TGCGCCAGCAGCCTAACTAGCGGGGGCCTTGCGGATACGCAGTATTTT.

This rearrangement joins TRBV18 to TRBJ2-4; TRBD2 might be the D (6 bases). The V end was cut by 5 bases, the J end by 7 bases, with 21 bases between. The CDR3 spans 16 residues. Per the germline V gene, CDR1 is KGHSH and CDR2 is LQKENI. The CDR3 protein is CASSAPPLTGGNIQYF. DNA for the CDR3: TGTGCCAGCTCAGCCCCTCCCCTAACCGGAGGGAACATTCAGTACTTC.

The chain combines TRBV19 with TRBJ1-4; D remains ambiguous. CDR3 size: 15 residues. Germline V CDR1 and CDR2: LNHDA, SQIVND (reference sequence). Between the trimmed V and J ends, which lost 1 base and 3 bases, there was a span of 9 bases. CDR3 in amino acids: CASSIGRLANEKLFF. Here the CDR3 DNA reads TGTGCCAGTAGTATAGGGAGACTAGCTAATGAAAAACTGTTTTTT.

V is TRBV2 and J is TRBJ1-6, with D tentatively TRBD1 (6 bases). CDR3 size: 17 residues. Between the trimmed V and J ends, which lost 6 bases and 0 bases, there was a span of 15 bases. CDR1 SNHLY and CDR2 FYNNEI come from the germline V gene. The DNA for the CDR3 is TGTGCCAGCAGACTCGGACAGCTAACCTCCTATAATTCACCCCTCCACTTT. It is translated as CASRLGQLTSYNSPLHF.

The CDR3 spells CASSPAWKSGGGRHNEQFF. CDR3 DNA sequence: TGTGCCAGCAGCCCGGCGTGGAAATCGGGGGGCGGACGTCACAATGAGCAGTTCTTC. The rearrangement uses TRBV7-9 and TRBJ2-1; TRBD2 might be the D (7 bases). Trimming took off 5 bases at V and 5 bases at J, with 28 bases between the two ends. In germline, CDR1 is SEHNR, CDR2 FQNEAQ (reference sequence). The CDR3 runs 19 residues. Variable domain in full (rest from reference TRBV7-9 and TRBJ2-1): DTGVSQNPRHKITKRGQNVTFRCDPISEHNRLYWYRQTLGQGPEFLTYFQNEAQLEKSRLLSDRFSAERPKGSFSTLEIQRTEQGDSAMYLCASSPAWKSGGGRHNEQFFGPGTRLTVL.

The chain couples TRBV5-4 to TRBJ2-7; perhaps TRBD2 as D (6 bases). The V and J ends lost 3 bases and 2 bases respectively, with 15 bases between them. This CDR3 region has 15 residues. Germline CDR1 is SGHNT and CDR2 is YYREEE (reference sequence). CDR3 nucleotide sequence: TGTGCCAGCAGCTCGCCCGGGGGAAGAGCCTACGAGCAGTACTTC. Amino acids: CASSSPGGRAYEQYF.

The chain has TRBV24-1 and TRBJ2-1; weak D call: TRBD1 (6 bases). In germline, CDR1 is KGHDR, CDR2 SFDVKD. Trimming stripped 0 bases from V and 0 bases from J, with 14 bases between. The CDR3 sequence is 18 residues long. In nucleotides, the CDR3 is TGTGCCACCAGTGATTTGAGACAGGAAAGTATCTCCTACAATGAGCAGTTCTTC. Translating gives CATSDLRQESISYNEQFF.

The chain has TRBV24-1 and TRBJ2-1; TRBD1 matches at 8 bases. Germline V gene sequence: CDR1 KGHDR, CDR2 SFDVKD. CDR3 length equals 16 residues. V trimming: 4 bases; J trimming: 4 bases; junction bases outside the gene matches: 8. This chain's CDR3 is CATSDHGQGTYNEQFF. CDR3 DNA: TGTGCCACCAGTGACCACGGACAGGGAACATACAATGAGCAGTTCTTC.

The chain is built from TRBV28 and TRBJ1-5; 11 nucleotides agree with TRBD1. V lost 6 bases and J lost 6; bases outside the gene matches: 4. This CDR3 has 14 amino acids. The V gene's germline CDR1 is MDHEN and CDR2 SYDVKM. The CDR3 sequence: CASRRTGGVQPQHF. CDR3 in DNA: TGTGCCAGCAGACGGACAGGGGGCGTTCAGCCCCAGCATTTT.

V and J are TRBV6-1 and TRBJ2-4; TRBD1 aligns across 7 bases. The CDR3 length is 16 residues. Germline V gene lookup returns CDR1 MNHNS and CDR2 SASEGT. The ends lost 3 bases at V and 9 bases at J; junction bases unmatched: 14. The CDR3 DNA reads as TGTGCCAGCAGTGATGGAGCAGGGGGTGTATTATCCATTCAGTACTTC. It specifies CASSDGAGGVLSIQYF.

CDR3 in amino acids: CASSPFMNTEAFF. The DNA of the CDR3 is TGTGCCAGCAGCCCATTCATGAACACTGAAGCTTTCTTT. The rearrangement uses TRBV6-5 and TRBJ1-1; D gene uncertain. The V end lost 6 bases, the J end lost 0 bases, and 8 bases lay between the germline ends. The CDR3 contains 13 residues. Germline loops: CDR1 MNHEY, CDR2 SVGAGI.

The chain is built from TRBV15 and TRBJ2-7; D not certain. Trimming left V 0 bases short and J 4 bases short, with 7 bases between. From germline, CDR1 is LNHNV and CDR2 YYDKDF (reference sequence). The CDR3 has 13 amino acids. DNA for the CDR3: TGTGCCACCAGCAGAGATCTGGAGTACGAGCAGTACTTC. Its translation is CATSRDLEYEQYF. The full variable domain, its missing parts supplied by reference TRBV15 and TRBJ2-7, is DAMVIQNPRYQVTQFGKPVTLSCSQTLNHNVMYWYQQKSSQAPKLLFHYYDKDFNNEADTPDNFQSRRPNTSFCFLDIRSPGLGDTAMYLCATSRDLEYEQYFGPGTRLTVT.

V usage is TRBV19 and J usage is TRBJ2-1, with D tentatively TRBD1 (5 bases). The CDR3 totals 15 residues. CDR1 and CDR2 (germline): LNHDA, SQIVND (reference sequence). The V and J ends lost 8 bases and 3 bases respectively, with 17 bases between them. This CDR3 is CASSLYRRDYNEQFF. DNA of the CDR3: TGTGCCAGTTCCCTGTATCGCAGGGACTACAATGAGCAGTTCTTC.

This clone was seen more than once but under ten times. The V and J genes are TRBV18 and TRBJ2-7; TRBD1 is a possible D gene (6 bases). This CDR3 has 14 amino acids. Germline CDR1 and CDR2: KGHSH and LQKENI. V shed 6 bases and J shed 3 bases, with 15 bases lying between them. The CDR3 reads CASSGQSLNYEQYF. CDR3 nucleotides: TGTGCCAGCTCCGGACAGAGCCTTAACTACGAGCAGTACTTC. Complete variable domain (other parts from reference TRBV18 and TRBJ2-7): NAGVMQNPRHLVRRRGQEARLRCSPMKGHSHVYWYRQLPEEGLKFMVYLQKENIIDESGMPKERFSAEFPKEGPSILRIQQVVRGDSAAYFCASSGQSLNYEQYFGPGTRLTVT.

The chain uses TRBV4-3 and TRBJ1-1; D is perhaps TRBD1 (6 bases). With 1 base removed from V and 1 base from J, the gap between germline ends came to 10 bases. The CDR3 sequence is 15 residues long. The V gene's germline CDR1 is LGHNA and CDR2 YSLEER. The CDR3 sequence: CASSQVGRGNTEAFF. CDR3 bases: TGCGCCAGCAGCCAAGTCGGCAGGGGGAACACTGAAGCTTTCTTT.

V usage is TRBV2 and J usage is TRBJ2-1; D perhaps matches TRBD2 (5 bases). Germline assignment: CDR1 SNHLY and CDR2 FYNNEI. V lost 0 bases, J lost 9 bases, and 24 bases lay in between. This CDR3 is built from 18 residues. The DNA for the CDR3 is TGTGCCAGCAGTGAAGCGCTTCCCACTAGTGTTGAATCGTCTGAGCAGTTCTTC. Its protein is CASSEALPTSVESSEQFF.

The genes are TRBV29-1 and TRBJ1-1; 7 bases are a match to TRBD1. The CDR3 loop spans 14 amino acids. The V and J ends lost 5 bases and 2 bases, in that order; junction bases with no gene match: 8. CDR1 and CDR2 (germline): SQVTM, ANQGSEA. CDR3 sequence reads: CSVPDRVINTEAFF. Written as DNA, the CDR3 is TGCAGCGTTCCCGACAGGGTGATTAACACTGAAGCTTTCTTT.

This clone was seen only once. The CDR3 region has the DNA TGTGCCTGGAGTGATACAGGGGGATTTTATTCACCCCTCCACTTT. Translating gives CAWSDTGGFYSPLHF. The V call is TRBV30, the J call TRBJ1-6, with 8 positions matching TRBD1. CDR3 length: 15 amino acids. Looked up from germline, CDR1 is GTSNPN and CDR2 is SVGIG (reference sequence). J was trimmed by 8 bases and V by 1 base; bases with no gene match: 7.

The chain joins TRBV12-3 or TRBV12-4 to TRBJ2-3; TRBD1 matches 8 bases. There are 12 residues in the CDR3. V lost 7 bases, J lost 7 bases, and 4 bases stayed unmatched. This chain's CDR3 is CASKQGVNTQYF. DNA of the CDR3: TGTGCCAGCAAACAGGGGGTAAATACGCAGTATTTT.

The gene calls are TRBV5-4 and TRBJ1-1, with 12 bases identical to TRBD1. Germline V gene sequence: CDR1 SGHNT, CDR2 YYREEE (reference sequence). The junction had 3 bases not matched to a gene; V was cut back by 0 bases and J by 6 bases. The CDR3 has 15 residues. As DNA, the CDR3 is TGTGCCAGCAGCTTGGTGGGACAGGGGGCGTCTGAAGCTTTCTTT. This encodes CASSLVGQGASEAFF.

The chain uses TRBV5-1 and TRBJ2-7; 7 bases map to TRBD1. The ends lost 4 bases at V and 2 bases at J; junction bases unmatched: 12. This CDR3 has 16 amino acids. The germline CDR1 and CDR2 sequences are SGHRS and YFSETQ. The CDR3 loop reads CASSAGTGTATYEQYF. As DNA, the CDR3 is TGCGCCAGCAGCGCCGGAACCGGGACAGCCACCTACGAGCAGTACTTC.

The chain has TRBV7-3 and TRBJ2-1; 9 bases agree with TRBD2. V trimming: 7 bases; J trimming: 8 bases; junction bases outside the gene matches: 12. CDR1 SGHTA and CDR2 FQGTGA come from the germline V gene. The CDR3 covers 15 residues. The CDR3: CASNLWREGLDEQFF. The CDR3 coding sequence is TGTGCCAGCAACCTCTGGCGGGAGGGCCTGGATGAGCAGTTCTTC.